These 5 T cell receptor beta chains came from one sample sequenced in a study of blood T cell repertoires in COVID-19. Method: immunoSEQ multiplex PCR; TCRdb's copy keeps in-frame clones and lacks some. The sample has 180,000 or so clones, approximately 86% seen once. The sequenced sample consisted of peripheral blood. These TCRs come from a man aged 55 to 70 with acute or convalescent COVID-19.

This chain links TRBV5-4 with TRBJ2-7; TRBD2 aligns across 11 bases. CDR3 length equals 16 residues. With V trimmed by 0 bases and J by 5 bases, 7 bases remained unmatched. Looked up from germline, CDR1 is SGHNT and CDR2 is YYREEE (reference sequence). The CDR3 DNA sequence: TGTGCCAGCAGCTTGGAACTAGCGGGAGTGGGGCACGAGCAGTACTTC. Protein product: CASSLELAGVGHEQYF.

The CDR3 reads CASSSTSGRVEQYF. The CDR3 DNA is TGTGCCAGCAGTTCTACTAGCGGGAGGGTCGAGCAGTACTTC. The genes are TRBV28 and TRBJ2-7; 13 bases are a match to TRBD2. V was pared by 4 bases and J by 6 bases, with 3 bases of the junction left unmatched. CDR3 size: 14 residues. The germline V gene encodes CDR1 MDHEN and CDR2 SYDVKM.

Only a few counts were recorded for this clone. V usage is TRBV28 and J usage is TRBJ1-1; D gene uncertain. This CDR3 spans 14 amino acids. Germline CDR1 reads MDHEN; CDR2 reads SYDVKM. With 1 base removed from V and 0 bases from J, the gap between germline ends came to 6 bases. CDR3 protein: CASSLSQMNTEAFF. The CDR3 DNA reads TGTGCCAGCAGTTTATCCCAGATGAACACTGAAGCTTTCTTT. Filled out from reference TRBV28 and TRBJ1-1, the complete variable domain reads DVKVTQSSRYLVKRTGEKVFLECVQDMDHENMFWYRQDPGLGLRLIYFSYDVKMKEKGDIPEGYSVSREKKERFSLILESASTNQTSMYLCASSLSQMNTEAFFGQGTRLTVV.

The genes are TRBV28 and TRBJ2-1; 9 nucleotides line up with TRBD1. CDR1 is MDHEN and CDR2 is SYDVKM in the germline V gene. V lost 3 bases, J lost 1 base, and 4 bases stayed unmatched. CDR3 length: 16 residues. The CDR3 bases are TGTGCCAGCAGTTTTCCTGGGACAGGGTCCTACAATGAGCAGTTCTTC. It encodes CASSFPGTGSYNEQFF.

V is TRBV2 and J is TRBJ1-1, with D hard to call. Germline V gene sequence: CDR1 SNHLY, CDR2 FYNNEI. V was clipped by 2 bases and J by 8 bases, with 18 bases between them. The CDR3 has 15 residues. The DNA for the CDR3 is TGTGCCAGCAGTGAAAGGACTCGACCCAGCGAGGAAGCTTTCTTT. This encodes CASSERTRPSEEAFF.